The 28 T cell receptor beta chains presented below share a single source sample, sequenced in a study of blood T cell repertoires in COVID-19. Method: immunoSEQ multiplex PCR; TCRdb's copy keeps in-frame clones and lacks some. The data show fewer than 200,000 clones, more than 65% seen once. The sequenced sample was PBMCs or T cells enriched from blood (not recorded which). These receptor sequences come from a man aged 55 to 70 who had recovered from COVID-19.

This rearrangement joins TRBV11-2 to TRBJ2-7; a weak D match, TRBD1 (5 bases). With 1 base removed from V and 5 bases from J, the gap between germline ends came to 15 bases. Germline loops: CDR1 SGHAT, CDR2 FQNNGV. This CDR3 spans 15 amino acids. CDR3 nucleotide sequence: TGTGCCAGCAGCTTAGGAACCAGGGTGGTCCACGAGCAGTACTTC. Translating it yields CASSLGTRVVHEQYF.

V usage is TRBV3-1 (or the pseudogene TRBV3-2) and J usage is TRBJ2-4, with 7 bases that match TRBD2. The V and J ends lost 1 base and 5 bases, in that order; junction bases with no gene match: 2. Germline CDR1 is LGHDT and CDR2 is YNNKEL (reference sequence). The CDR3 loop spans 14 amino acids. CDR3: CASSQASGENIQYF. DNA for the CDR3: TGTGCCAGCAGCCAAGCTAGCGGCGAAAACATTCAGTACTTC.

This clone was found a few times. The chain is built from TRBV6-1 and TRBJ2-1, with 9 bases fitting TRBD2. The CDR3 loop spans 15 amino acids. CDR1 is MNHNS, CDR2 SASEGT, per germline. Unmatched junction bases numbered 0, after V lost 2 bases and J lost 1 base. CDR3 loop: CASSELAGSYNEQFF. CDR3 in DNA: TGTGCCAGCAGTGAACTAGCGGGATCCTACAATGAGCAGTTCTTC.

The rearrangement uses TRBV28 and TRBJ1-1; D gene unclear. This CDR3 comprises 15 residues. Trimming removed 8 bases at V and 4 bases at J, with 20 bases between. Germline CDR1 and CDR2: MDHEN and SYDVKM. CDR3 sequence: CASRTLSSGVTEAFF. The CDR3 region has the DNA TGTGCCAGCCGGACCTTAAGCTCGGGAGTCACTGAAGCTTTCTTT. Together with reference TRBV28 and TRBJ1-1, the CDR3 gives the full variable domain: DVKVTQSSRYLVKRTGEKVFLECVQDMDHENMFWYRQDPGLGLRLIYFSYDVKMKEKGDIPEGYSVSREKKERFSLILESASTNQTSMYLCASRTLSSGVTEAFFGQGTRLTVV.

This clone was seen a single time. CDR3 coding DNA: TGTGCCAGCAGCTTGCAGGGGCCGAATCAGCCCCAGCATTTT. Translating it yields CASSLQGPNQPQHF. The chain recombines TRBV5-4 with TRBJ1-5, with D possibly TRBD1 on 6 matching bases. V lost 1 base and J 4 bases, leaving 9 bases between the germline ends. Per germline, CDR1 SGHNT and CDR2 YYREEE (reference sequence). The CDR3 totals 14 residues.

This clone has a single count. The gene calls are TRBV6-6 and TRBJ2-2, with D uncertain. The ends were cut back, 10 bases at V and 7 bases at J, with 16 bases in the middle. The V gene's germline CDR1 is MNHNY and CDR2 SVGAGI (reference sequence). The CDR3 is 13 residues long. CDR3 region: CATSPPLLGELFF. CDR3 coding DNA: TGTGCCACCTCCCCCCCCCTTCTCGGGGAGCTGTTTTTT.

The chain carries TRBV2 and TRBJ1-2, with 9 positions matching TRBD1. Germline values: CDR1 SNHLY, CDR2 FYNNEI. The CDR3 extends over 11 amino acids. Trimming took 8 bases from V and 7 from J; bases not matched to a gene: 2. The CDR3: CASGTGLGYTF. The CDR3 DNA follows: TGTGCCAGCGGGACAGGGCTTGGCTACACCTTC.

The chain employs TRBV10-3 and TRBJ1-1; TRBD1 matches at 9 bases. V was clipped by 9 bases and J by 8 bases; unmatched bases: 10. The CDR3 extends over 13 amino acids. Germline assignment: CDR1 ENHRY and CDR2 SYGVKD. For the CDR3, the DNA is TGTGCCATGACCGCTACAGGGGGCCAAGAAGCTTTCTTT. Protein product: CAMTATGGQEAFF.

The rearrangement links TRBV10-3 to TRBJ2-1; 13 bases map to TRBD2. The CDR3 has 15 amino acids. Germline CDR1 is ENHRY and CDR2 is SYGVKD. V lost 7 bases to trimming and J lost 5 bases; unmatched junction nucleotides: 5. CDR3 in amino acids: CAIIRTSGSHNEQFF. CDR3 DNA sequence: TGTGCCATCATTAGGACTAGCGGGAGTCACAATGAGCAGTTCTTC.

The chain couples TRBV24-1 to TRBJ2-2, with 9 positions matching TRBD1. The CDR3 contains 16 residues. Trimming took 4 bases from V and 7 from J; bases not matched to a gene: 9. Per germline, CDR1 KGHDR and CDR2 SFDVKD. CDR3 bases: TGTGCCACCAGTGACCGCAGGGGACAGGGAAGCGGGGAGCTGTTTTTT. Its protein product is CATSDRRGQGSGELFF.

The sample holds one count of this clone. In DNA, the CDR3 is TGTGCCACCGGGGGGGGCACAGATACGCAGTATTTT. It encodes CATGGGTDTQYF. The chain joins TRBV24-1 to TRBJ2-3, with 7 bases that match TRBD2. With V trimmed by 9 bases and J by 1 base, 0 bases remained unmatched. Germline V lookup: CDR1 KGHDR, CDR2 SFDVKD. The CDR3 consists of 12 residues.

V is TRBV6-1 and J is TRBJ1-2; D is possibly TRBD1 (5 bases). Trimming shortened V by 2 bases and J by 6 bases, and 28 bases separated the two germline ends. The CDR3 runs 19 residues. The germline V gene has CDR1 MNHNS and CDR2 SASEGT. CDR3 loop: CASSELLGSRGGASDGYTF. CDR3 sequence (DNA): TGTGCCAGCAGTGAATTGTTGGGATCCCGGGGGGGAGCTAGCGATGGCTACACCTTC.

The rearrangement links TRBV3-1 (or the pseudogene TRBV3-2) to TRBJ1-6; TRBD1 agrees at 9 bases. The length of the CDR3 is 15 residues. After removal of 4 bases from V and 7 bases from J, the junction contained 5 bases not matched to a gene. Germline V gene data show CDR1 as LGHDT and CDR2 as YNNKEL (reference sequence). The CDR3 loop is CASSLDRGGNSPLHF. In DNA form, the CDR3 reads TGTGCCAGCAGCCTGGACAGGGGAGGGAATTCACCCCTCCACTTT.

V is TRBV6-5 and J is TRBJ2-7; D may be TRBD2 (5 bases). The CDR3 totals 14 residues. CDR1 and CDR2 from the germline V gene are MNHEY and SVGAGI. The V and J ends lost 2 bases and 2 bases respectively, with 10 bases between them. The CDR3 region has the DNA TGTGCCAGCAGTTACCCCGGACTTACCTACGAGCAGTACTTC. This codes for CASSYPGLTYEQYF.

The rearrangement uses TRBV9 and TRBJ2-2, with 10 bases fitting TRBD1. Germline V gene data show CDR1 as SGDLS and CDR2 as YYNGEE. V lost 0 bases, J lost 2 bases, and 4 bases stayed unmatched. The CDR3 consists of 17 residues. DNA for the CDR3: TGTGCCAGCAGCGTAGGAGGGACAGGGGCTAACACCGGGGAGCTGTTTTTT. Protein sequence: CASSVGGTGANTGELFF.

This clone has only a few counts. This chain connects TRBV25-1 to TRBJ1-5, with D unclear. CDR3 length: 15 amino acids. V lost 2 bases and J lost 4, with 12 bases in between. Germline assignment: CDR1 MGHDK and CDR2 SYGVNS. This CDR3 is CASSEPGRGNQPQHF. The CDR3 bases are TGTGCCAGCAGTGAACCAGGAAGAGGGAATCAGCCCCAGCATTTT. Filled out from reference TRBV25-1 and TRBJ1-5, the complete variable domain reads EADIYQTPRYLVIGTGKKITLECSQTMGHDKMYWYQQDPGMELHLIHYSYGVNSTEKGDLSSESTVSRIRTEHFPLTLESARPSHTSQYLCASSEPGRGNQPQHFGDGTRLSIL.

V is TRBV19 and J is TRBJ2-3; 7 bases fit TRBD2. Losses at the gene ends were 3 bases for V and 1 base for J; bases not matched to a gene: 7. Germline V gene data show CDR1 as LNHDA and CDR2 as SQIVND (reference sequence). CDR3 length equals 16 residues. The CDR3 spells CASSIEATSGTDTQYF. In nucleotides, the CDR3 is TGTGCCAGTAGTATTGAAGCTACTAGCGGCACAGATACGCAGTATTTT.

This chain uses TRBV7-6 with TRBJ2-5; 9 nucleotides agree with TRBD2. Germline values: CDR1 SGHVS, CDR2 FNYEAQ. This CDR3 is built from 17 residues. Trimming cost V 2 bases and J 3 bases; bases outside gene matches: 10. CDR3 nucleotides: TGTGCCAGCAGCTTACTGTGGCGGGGGGGAGGAAAAGAGACCCAGTACTTC. Protein product: CASSLLWRGGGKETQYF. Based on the CDR3 plus reference TRBV7-6 and TRBJ2-5, the full variable domain is GAGVSQSPRYKVTKRGQDVALRCDPISGHVSLYWYRQALGQGPEFLTYFNYEAQQDKSGLPNDRFSAERPEGSISTLTIQRTEQRDSAMYRCASSLLWRGGGKETQYFGPGTRLLVL.

The chain combines TRBV9 with TRBJ2-1; 8 bases are a match to TRBD2. V was pared by 4 bases and J by 9 bases, with 15 bases of the junction left unmatched. Per germline, CDR1 SGDLS and CDR2 YYNGEE. The CDR3 sequence is 16 residues long. CDR3 protein: CASSSVGGAPRAEQFF. The CDR3 region has the DNA TGTGCCAGCAGCTCGGTCGGGGGGGCCCCTAGGGCTGAGCAGTTCTTC. The full variable domain, its missing parts supplied by reference TRBV9 and TRBJ2-1, is DSGVTQTPKHLITATGQRVTLRCSPRSGDLSVYWYQQSLDQGLQFLIQYYNGEERAKGNILERFSAQQFPDLHSELNLSSLELGDSALYFCASSSVGGAPRAEQFFGPGTRLTVL.

The chain recombines TRBV28 with TRBJ2-1; 9 bases map to TRBD1. The germline V gene has CDR1 MDHEN and CDR2 SYDVKM. With 5 bases clipped from V and 6 bases from J, the junction kept 11 bases outside the gene matches. The CDR3 is made up of 16 amino acids. For the CDR3, the DNA is TGTGCCAGCAGTCCATATACCGGGACAGGGTCCAATGAGCAGTTCTTC. Protein sequence: CASSPYTGTGSNEQFF. Variable domain in full (rest from reference TRBV28 and TRBJ2-1): DVKVTQSSRYLVKRTGEKVFLECVQDMDHENMFWYRQDPGLGLRLIYFSYDVKMKEKGDIPEGYSVSREKKERFSLILESASTNQTSMYLCASSPYTGTGSNEQFFGPGTRLTVL.

The gene calls are TRBV27 and TRBJ1-2, with D possibly matching TRBD1 (5 bases). Trimming shortened V by 5 bases and J by 0 bases, and 13 bases separated the two germline ends. The CDR3 extends over 15 amino acids. The germline V gene encodes CDR1 MNHEY and CDR2 SMNVEV (reference sequence). CDR3: CASSGHGGSNYGYTF. The CDR3 DNA follows: TGTGCCAGCAGTGGCCACGGGGGTTCTAACTATGGCTACACCTTC.

This clone was found a few times. The chain is built from TRBV29-1 and TRBJ2-2, with D perhaps TRBD2 (5 bases). The CDR3 extends over 12 amino acids. Trimming took 7 bases from V and 6 from J, leaving 12 bases between them. The germline CDR1 and CDR2 sequences are SQVTM and ANQGSEA. The CDR3 DNA reads TGCAGCGGGGCAAGTAGCGCCGGGGAGCTGTTTTTT. Translation: CSGASSAGELFF.

The chain couples TRBV5-1 to TRBJ2-1, with 12 bases that match TRBD2. This CDR3 region has 15 residues. The germline V gene encodes CDR1 SGHRS and CDR2 YFSETQ. J lost 7 bases, V lost 4 bases, and 6 bases had no gene match. This CDR3 reads CASSLTSGRINEQFF. The CDR3 nucleotides are TGCGCCAGCAGCCTGACTAGCGGGAGAATAAATGAGCAGTTCTTC.

This rearrangement joins TRBV12-5 to TRBJ2-3; no clear D. The germline V gene encodes CDR1 LGHNT and CDR2 FRNRAP. The V end lost 5 bases, the J end lost 5 bases, and 11 bases lay between the germline ends. The CDR3 covers 13 residues. This chain's CDR3 is CASGPWAIDTQYF. As DNA, the CDR3 is TGTGCTAGTGGTCCTTGGGCCATAGATACGCAGTATTTT.

The chain couples TRBV10-3 to TRBJ1-6; 10 nucleotides match TRBD1. CDR1 ENHRY and CDR2 SYGVKD come from the germline V gene. CDR3 length: 14 amino acids. V gave up 7 bases and J gave up 6 bases; unmatched junction bases: 3. The CDR3 reads CAIKGDRGNSPLHF. DNA for the CDR3: TGTGCCATCAAAGGGGACAGGGGTAATTCACCCCTCCACTTT.

The chain couples TRBV15 to TRBJ2-7, with D hard to call. The germline gives CDR1 LNHNV, CDR2 YYDKDF (reference sequence). CDR3 length: 13 residues. The V and J ends lost 11 bases and 0 bases respectively, with 14 bases between them. The chain's CDR3 is CAVGESGSYEQYF. In DNA, the CDR3 is TGTGCCGTCGGTGAGTCAGGCTCCTACGAGCAGTACTTC.

This clone has a single count. V is TRBV25-1 and J is TRBJ1-5, with a possible D match to TRBD1 (5 bases). Looked up from germline, CDR1 is MGHDK and CDR2 is SYGVNS. Trimming cost V 6 bases and J 0 bases, with 12 bases left between them. The CDR3 has 15 amino acids. The CDR3 DNA is TGTGCCAGCAGCTGGGGGGGGAGTAGCAATCAGCCCCAGCATTTT. It yields the protein CASSWGGSSNQPQHF.

This clone turned up a few times. One end of the junction fails to match germline, which may point to a read error. This chain links TRBV24-1 with TRBJ2-3; perhaps TRBD1 as D (5 bases). This CDR3 region has 16 residues. Looked up from germline, CDR1 is KGHDR and CDR2 is SFDVKD. In DNA, the CDR3 is TGTGCCACCAGTGATTATAGTTTAAGTGAAACAGGTACGCAGTATTTT. Translating gives CATSDYSLSETGTQYF.